This record covers a single T cell receptor (beta chain). Its antigen remains unknown. Measured with immunoSEQ multiplex PCR; TCRdb has only the in-frame clones, and not every one. Here the sample spans 98,000 or so clones, under 97% being singletons. The data stem from a study of cytomegalovirus exposure and HLA in healthy donors. General study findings and limits: Most TCR sequences were seen very rarely across donors, but some public TCRs occurred in many.

CDR1 and CDR2 from the germline V gene are MDHEN and SYDVKM. V lost 2 bases to trimming and J lost 3 bases, with 5 bases between them. The CDR3 sequence is 14 residues long. This rearrangement joins TRBV28 to TRBJ1-6; no reliable D call. The sequenced material came from PBMCs. The receptor was isolated from a woman younger than 30 in good health and CMV-seronegative. CDR3 residues: CASSLDFYNSPLHF. The CDR3 DNA is TGTGCCAGCAGTTTAGACTTCTATAATTCACCCCTCCACTTT.